This T cell receptor (beta chain) came from a study of response to subunit inactivated influenza vaccine. Study findings and constraints: A suggestion made by the authors is that each seasonal influenza vaccination recruits few new T cells.

This clonotype was picked up one time. Its matching antigen is unknown. One end of the junction fails to match germline, which may point to a read error. TCRdb independently ran MiXCR on the RT-PCR reads; one entry per CDR3 protein. The data contain 550,000 to 600,000 distinct CDR3 sequences, over 9.5% of them singletons. Germline lookup yields CDR1 MNHEY and CDR2 SMNVEV (reference sequence). CDR3 length: 14 amino acids. This TCR was recovered from a man aged 45-65 years who received an inactivated influenza vaccine. The rearrangement links TRBV27 to TRBJ2-3; 7 bases fit TRBD1. Specimen: PBMCs from blood, collected on the day of vaccination. CDR3 loop: CASSLGRGTDTHYF. Here the CDR3 DNA reads TGTGCCAGCAGTTTGGGCAGGGGGACAGATACGCACTATTTT.